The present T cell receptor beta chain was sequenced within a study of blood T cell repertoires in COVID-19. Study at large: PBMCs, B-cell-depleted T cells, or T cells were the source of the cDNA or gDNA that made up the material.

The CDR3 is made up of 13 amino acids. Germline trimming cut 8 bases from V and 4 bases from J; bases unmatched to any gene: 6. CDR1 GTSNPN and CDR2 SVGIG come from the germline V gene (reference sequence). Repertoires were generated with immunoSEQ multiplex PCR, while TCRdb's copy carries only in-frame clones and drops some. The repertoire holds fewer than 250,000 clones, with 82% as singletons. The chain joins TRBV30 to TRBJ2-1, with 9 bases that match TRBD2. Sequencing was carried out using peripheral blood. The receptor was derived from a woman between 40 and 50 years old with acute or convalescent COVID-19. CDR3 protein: CARSGGLYNEQFF. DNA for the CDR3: TGTGCCAGAAGCGGGGGGTTGTACAATGAGCAGTTCTTC.